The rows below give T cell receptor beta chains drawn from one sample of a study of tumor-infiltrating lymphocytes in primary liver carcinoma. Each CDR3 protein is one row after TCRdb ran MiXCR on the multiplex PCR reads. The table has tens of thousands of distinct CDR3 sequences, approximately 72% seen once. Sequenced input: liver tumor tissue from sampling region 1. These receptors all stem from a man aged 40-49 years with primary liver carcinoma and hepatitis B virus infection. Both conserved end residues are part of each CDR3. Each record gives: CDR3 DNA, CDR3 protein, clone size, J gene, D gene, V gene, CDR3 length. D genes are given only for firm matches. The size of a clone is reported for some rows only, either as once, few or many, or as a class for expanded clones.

DNA: TGTGCCAGCAGCTTAGGGAATAGCGGCTCGGGGGAGATCCAGTACTTC
CDR3: CASSLGNSGSGEIQYF
size: NA
J: TRBJ2-5
D: NA
V: TRBV11-2
length: 16

DNA: NA
CDR3: CAGSLESWGQGAGELFF
size: NA
J: TRBJ2-2
D: NA
V: TRBV11-2
length: 17

DNA: TGTGCCAGCAAGACCGTCATGAACACTGAAGCTTCCTTT
CDR3: CASKTVMNTEASF
size: few
J: TRBJ1-1
D: NA
V: TRBV28
length: 13

DNA: TGTGCCTGCAGCATGGGGACTACCTCAGGGCAGTACTTC
CDR3: CACSMGTTSGQYF
size: NA
J: TRBJ2-7
D: TRBD2
V: TRBV7-9
length: 13

DNA: TGTGCCAGCAGCCCCGGAGTTAGAAGTTATAGCAATCAGTCCCAGCATTTC
CDR3: CASSPGVRSYSNQSQHF
size: NA
J: TRBJ1-5
D: NA
V: TRBV5-5
length: 17

DNA: TGTGCCAGCAGTGACGACGGCAGGGGGGCTGGCAATGAGTGGTTCTTC
CDR3: CASSDDGRGAGNEWFF
size: NA
J: TRBJ2-1
D: NA
V: TRBV2
length: 16

DNA: TGTGCCGTCACCGACCCTCGAAACACCATATATTTT
CDR3: CAVTDPRNTIYF
size: NA
J: TRBJ1-3
D: NA
V: TRBV10-3
length: 12

DNA: TGCAGCGTTCAGCGGGAGGCCTACTCATACGGGCAGTACTTC
CDR3: CSVQREAYSYGQYF
size: NA
J: TRBJ2-7
D: TRBD2
V: TRBV29-1
length: 14

DNA: TGTGGCAGCTCCGGGATAGAAGAGACCCAGTACTTC
CDR3: CGSSGIEETQYF
size: NA
J: TRBJ2-5
D: NA
V: TRBV6-1
length: 12

DNA: TGTGTCAGCATAACGGACGGGGCACAGACGGATGAGCAGTTCTTC
CDR3: CVSITDGAQTDEQFF
size: NA
J: TRBJ2-1
D: NA
V: TRBV6-5
length: 15

DNA: TGTGCCAGCAGTGTGGGGGGGGATGGCATTCAGTACTTC
CDR3: CASSVGGDGIQYF
size: few
J: TRBJ2-4
D: TRBD2
V: TRBV2
length: 13

DNA: TGTGCCACCCCGACAGGGACGGGCACTGAAGCTTTCTTT
CDR3: CATPTGTGTEAFF
size: NA
J: TRBJ1-1
D: TRBD1
V: TRBV10-3
length: 13

DNA: TGCGCCAGCAGAGGGGGGAATTCACCCCTCCACTTT
CDR3: CASRGGNSPLHF
size: many
J: TRBJ1-6
D: NA
V: TRBV5-1
length: 12

DNA: TGTGCCTGGAGTTTAAGGTTATCTAGCACAGGTGCGCAGTATTTT
CDR3: CAWSLRLSSTGAQYF
size: once
J: TRBJ2-3
D: NA
V: TRBV30
length: 15

DNA: TGCGCCAGCATCTTGTCCCGCGTGGGAGAGACCCAGTACTTC
CDR3: CASILSRVGETQYF
size: once
J: TRBJ2-5
D: NA
V: TRBV5-1
length: 14

DNA: TGCGCCAACAGCCAAGATCACGGGGGAACCGGGGAGTTGTTTTTT
CDR3: CANSQDHGGTGELFF
size: NA
J: TRBJ2-2
D: NA
V: TRBV4-1
length: 15

DNA: TGTGCTGGCAGCATGACAGGGTCGCTCACCGGGGAGCTGTTTTTT
CDR3: CAGSMTGSLTGELFF
size: NA
J: TRBJ2-2
D: TRBD1
V: TRBV12-3/TRBV12-4
length: 15

DNA: TGTGCCAGCAGTCTCTGGAGTCTGGGCAAGACCAATGTGCAGTTCTTC
CDR3: CASSLWSLGKTNVQFF
size: NA
J: TRBJ2-1
D: NA
V: TRBV12-3/TRBV12-4
length: 16

DNA: TGTGTCAGCAGTTACTCCGGGAGGACCTACGAGCAGTACTTC
CDR3: CVSSYSGRTYEQYF
size: NA
J: TRBJ2-7
D: TRBD2
V: TRBV6-5
length: 14

DNA: TGTGCCAGCAGCTCGTACCTAGAGACCCAGTACTTC
CDR3: CASSSYLETQYF
size: NA
J: TRBJ2-5
D: NA
V: TRBV7-2
length: 12

DNA: TGCAGCGTTGAAGGCTCAGGAGGTAATGAAAAACTGTTTTTT
CDR3: CSVEGSGGNEKLFF
size: many
J: TRBJ1-4
D: NA
V: TRBV29-1
length: 14

DNA: TGTGCCGGCGGCCGGGGACTAGCGCGTAGCACAGATACGCAGTATTTT
CDR3: CAGGRGLARSTDTQYF
size: NA
J: TRBJ2-3
D: TRBD2
V: TRBV12-3/TRBV12-4
length: 16

DNA: TGCAACGTTCGACAGGCCCTGAACACTGAAGTTTTCTTT
CDR3: CNVRQALNTEVFF
size: once
J: TRBJ1-1
D: NA
V: TRBV29-1
length: 13

DNA: TGCGCCAGCAGTACCGGGACGAACACCGGGGAGCTGTTTTTT
CDR3: CASSTGTNTGELFF
size: many
J: TRBJ2-2
D: NA
V: TRBV10-1
length: 14

DNA: TGTGTCAGCAGTTTAGTCGGACGGGGCACCGGGAAGCTGTTTTTT
CDR3: CVSSLVGRGTGKLFF
size: NA
J: TRBJ2-2
D: NA
V: TRBV11-2
length: 15

DNA: TGCGCCAGCAATTACTCTGGGCAGGGTATTAACTGTGGCTACACCTTC
CDR3: CASNYSGQGINCGYTF
size: NA
J: TRBJ1-2
D: NA
V: TRBV6-5
length: 16

DNA: TGTGCCAGCGGGAGTGGCTACTCCTACAATGAGCAGTTCTTC
CDR3: CASGSGYSYNEQFF
size: NA
J: TRBJ2-1
D: NA
V: TRBV6-6
length: 14

DNA: TGTACCAGCAGTGAAGTAGCCGCGAACACTGAGGCTTTCTTT
CDR3: CTSSEVAANTEAFF
size: NA
J: TRBJ1-1
D: NA
V: TRBV6-1
length: 14

DNA: TGCGACAGCAGCCAAGTAGGAACAGTCACAGATACGCAGTATTTT
CDR3: CDSSQVGTVTDTQYF
size: NA
J: TRBJ2-3
D: NA
V: TRBV4-1
length: 15

DNA: TGTGCCCGCAGTTTGGTGGCCCCACCGGCAGATACGCAGTATTTT
CDR3: CARSLVAPPADTQYF
size: NA
J: TRBJ2-3
D: NA
V: TRBV12-3/TRBV12-4
length: 15

DNA: TGTGCCAGCGGTGTAGCGGGACCAGATACGCAGTATTTT
CDR3: CASGVAGPDTQYF
size: many
J: TRBJ2-3
D: TRBD2
V: TRBV7-8
length: 13

DNA: TGTGCCAGGACTCCGGACGGCTCAGATACGCAGTATTTT
CDR3: CARTPDGSDTQYF
size: NA
J: TRBJ2-3
D: NA
V: TRBV12-3/TRBV12-4
length: 13

DNA: TGTAGCTCCCGCAGGGGGGAGAACCATTACTTC
CDR3: CSSRRGENHYF
size: NA
J: TRBJ2-5
D: NA
V: TRBV29-1
length: 11

DNA: TGTGTCAGTAGCTTAGGGGGCACCGGGGAGCTGTTTTTT
CDR3: CVSSLGGTGELFF
size: NA
J: TRBJ2-2
D: NA
V: TRBV11-3
length: 13

DNA: TGTGCCATCAGTGAGCCACCGAGCGGGAGCACCGGGGAGCTGTTTTTT
CDR3: CAISEPPSGSTGELFF
size: few
J: TRBJ2-2
D: TRBD2
V: TRBV10-3
length: 16

DNA: TGTGCCAGCAGCTTTGGGCAAGAGACCCAGTACTTC
CDR3: CASSFGQETQYF
size: many
J: TRBJ2-5
D: NA
V: TRBV6-6
length: 12

DNA: TGTGCCAGCATTCCATCAGGGAGCATAGATACGCAGTATTTT
CDR3: CASIPSGSIDTQYF
size: NA
J: TRBJ2-3
D: NA
V: TRBV12-3/TRBV12-4
length: 14

DNA: TGTGCCAGCAGCATATCCGTTGGACTGGCGGAAGGGGGGTACGAGCAGTACTTC
CDR3: CASSISVGLAEGGYEQYF
size: NA
J: TRBJ2-7
D: NA
V: TRBV11-2
length: 18

DNA: TGCGCCAGCAGTCGGAACGGGGACAGCACCTACGAGCAGCACTTC
CDR3: CASSRNGDSTYEQHF
size: NA
J: TRBJ2-7
D: TRBD1
V: TRBV4-1
length: 15

DNA: TGCAGCCTTATCGGGACAGCAGATACGCAGTATTTT
CDR3: CSLIGTADTQYF
size: NA
J: TRBJ2-3
D: TRBD1
V: TRBV29-1
length: 12

DNA: TGTGTCAGCAGTGGAATGGCGGTCGAGCAGTACTTC
CDR3: CVSSGMAVEQYF
size: NA
J: TRBJ2-7
D: NA
V: TRBV6-1
length: 12

DNA: TGCAGGGTTGAAGGGACGGTGGTGAATGAGCAGTTCTTC
CDR3: CRVEGTVVNEQFF
size: NA
J: TRBJ2-1
D: NA
V: TRBV29-1
length: 13

DNA: TGCAGTGCAGAAATAGGGATGGAGCAGTACTTC
CDR3: CSAEIGMEQYF
size: NA
J: TRBJ2-7
D: NA
V: TRBV20-1
length: 11

DNA: NA
CDR3: CASSPWGGGSYEQNF
size: once
J: TRBJ2-7
D: NA
V: TRBV4-1
length: 15

DNA: TGTGCCAGCAGCCAAGGGGGACTTGCGGAGGAGCAGTACTTC
CDR3: CASSQGGLAEEQYF
size: NA
J: TRBJ2-7
D: NA
V: TRBV11-2
length: 14

DNA: TGTTCCAGCAGTTTATACTCACCCGGGACAGGGCGCGACGAGCAGCACTTC
CDR3: CSSSLYSPGTGRDEQHF
size: once
J: TRBJ2-7
D: TRBD1
V: TRBV28
length: 17

DNA: TGTGACAGCAGCTTTGAAGATCAAGATAGGACCGGGGAGCTGCTTTTT
CDR3: CDSSFEDQDRTGELLF
size: NA
J: TRBJ2-2
D: NA
V: TRBV11-2
length: 16